This paragraph covers one T cell receptor beta chain sequence. V lost 1 base and J 4 bases, leaving 6 bases between the germline ends. Germline V gene lookup returns CDR1 SGHKS and CDR2 YYEKEE (reference sequence). This CDR3 comprises 12 residues. This entry is derived from a study of blood T cell repertoires in COVID-19. Turning to the study itself: Material from acute and convalescent COVID-19 was sourced from the United States, Italy and Spain. T cells, B-cell-depleted T cells, or PBMCs supplied cDNA or gDNA.

Under the authors' procedure: Counts of nucleated cells, estimated from reference gene primer amplification, were obtained. TCRdb's copy holds only in-frame clones and misses some; the assay was immunoSEQ multiplex PCR. The V and J calls and the clone size are those of that table, but D and trimming were determined from the DNA. Counted here are around 160,000 clones, 65% to 90% occurring once; the ten biggest clones make up around 8.3%. This TCR derives from a man between 60 and 75 years old with acute or convalescent COVID-19. The chain links TRBV5-5 to TRBJ2-7, with D perhaps matching TRBD2 (5 bases). The sequenced material came from peripheral blood. The CDR3 DNA sequence: TGTGCCAGCAGCTTGCGGGGTTACGAGCAGTACTTC. It translates to CASSLRGYEQYF. The entire variable domain, with the rest obtained from reference TRBV5-5 and TRBJ2-7, is as follows: DAGVTQSPTHLIKTRGQQVTLRCSPISGHKSVSWYQQVLGQGPQFIFQYYEKEERGRGNFPDRFSARQFPNYSSELNVNALLLGDSALYLCASSLRGYEQYFGPGTRLTVT.